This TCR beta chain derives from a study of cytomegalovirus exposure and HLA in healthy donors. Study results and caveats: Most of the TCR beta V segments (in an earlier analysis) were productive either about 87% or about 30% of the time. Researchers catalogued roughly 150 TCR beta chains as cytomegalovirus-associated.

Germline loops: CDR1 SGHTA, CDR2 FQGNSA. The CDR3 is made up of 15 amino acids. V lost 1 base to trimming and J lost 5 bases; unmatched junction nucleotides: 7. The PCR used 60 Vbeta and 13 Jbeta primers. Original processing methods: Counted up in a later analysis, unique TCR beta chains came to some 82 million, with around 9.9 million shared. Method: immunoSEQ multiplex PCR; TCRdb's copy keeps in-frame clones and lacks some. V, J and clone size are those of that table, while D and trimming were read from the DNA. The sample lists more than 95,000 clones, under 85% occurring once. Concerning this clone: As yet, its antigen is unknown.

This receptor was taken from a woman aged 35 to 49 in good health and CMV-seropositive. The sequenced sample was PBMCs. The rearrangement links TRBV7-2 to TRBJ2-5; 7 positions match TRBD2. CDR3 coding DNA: TGTGCCAGCAGCTTAGTCGGGGGAGGGCCTGAGACCCAGTACTTC. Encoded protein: CASSLVGGGPETQYF. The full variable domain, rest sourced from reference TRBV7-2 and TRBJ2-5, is GAGVSQSPSNKVTEKGKDVELRCDPISGHTALYWYRQSLGQGLEFLIYFQGNSAPDKSGLPSDRFSAERTGGSVSTLTIQRTQQEDSAVYLCASSLVGGGPETQYFGPGTRLLVL.